The clone carrying this T cell receptor beta chain was seen just once. Antigen: not known. Clones were read by immunoSEQ multiplex PCR, and TCRdb kept only the in-frame ones, dropping some. The sample has 50,000 to 65,000 clones, 65% to 80% seen once; the top ten hold 3.4%. This entry comes from a study of early stage breast cancer tumors. Per germline, CDR1 LNHDA and CDR2 SQIVND (reference sequence). The CDR3 covers 14 residues. With 1 base removed from V and 2 bases from J, the gap between germline ends came to 8 bases. Study results and limitations: Enriched TCRB sequences shared across patients were mostly commonly generated sequences.

The sample was blood. This TCR came from a person aged 25 to 39 with breast cancer. The chain uses TRBV19 and TRBJ2-5, with D unclear. The CDR3 here is CASSIGSIQETQYF. The CDR3 coding sequence is TGTGCCAGTAGTATAGGTTCAATACAAGAGACCCAGTACTTC.